The sequence of this T cell receptor beta chain was determined in a study of CD8+ T cells in alopecia areata. The overall study: Tofacitinib administration to treated patients was oral, at 5 to 10 mg twice daily. Tofacitinib ran for 6 to 18 months before 6 months off drug.

General observations from the study: Tofacitinib produced a significant decrease in scalp clonality and in expanded CD8+ clones among the top 100.

Points on this clone: No antigen is known for it.

As the sequencing template, cDNA was produced by extracting RNA and reverse transcribing it. The repertoire was sequenced with immunoSEQ multiplex PCR; TCRdb's copy has only in-frame clones and lacks some. The data hold nearly 95,000 clones, with just over 70% observed a single time. Trimming left V 7 bases short and J 2 bases short, with 12 bases between. Germline V CDR1 and CDR2: LNHDA, SQIVND (reference sequence). There are 14 residues in the CDR3. Noted treatment: oral pan-JAK inhibitor, 5-10 mg twice daily. This sequence joins TRBV19 and TRBJ1-5, with D possibly TRBD1 on 6 matching bases. The receptor comes from a human donor with alopecia areata. The sample here was CD8+ T cells sorted from blood, taken at approximately week 44, from a patient treated with tofacitinib. As DNA, the CDR3 is TGTGCCAGTACCATACCAGGGGGCAATCAGCCCCAGCATTTT. It is translated as CASTIPGGNQPQHF.